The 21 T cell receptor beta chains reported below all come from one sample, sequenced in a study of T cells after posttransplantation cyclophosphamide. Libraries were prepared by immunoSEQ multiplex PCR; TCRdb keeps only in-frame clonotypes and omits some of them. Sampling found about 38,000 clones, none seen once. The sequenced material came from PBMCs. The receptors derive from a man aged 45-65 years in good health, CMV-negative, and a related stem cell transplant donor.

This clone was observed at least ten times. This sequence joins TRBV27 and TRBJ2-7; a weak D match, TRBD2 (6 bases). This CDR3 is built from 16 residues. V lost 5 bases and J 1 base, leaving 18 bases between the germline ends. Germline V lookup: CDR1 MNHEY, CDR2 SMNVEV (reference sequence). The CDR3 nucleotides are TGTGCCAGCAGTCTTGGGACTTCCCGAACGTCCTACGAGCAGTACTTC. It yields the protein CASSLGTSRTSYEQYF.

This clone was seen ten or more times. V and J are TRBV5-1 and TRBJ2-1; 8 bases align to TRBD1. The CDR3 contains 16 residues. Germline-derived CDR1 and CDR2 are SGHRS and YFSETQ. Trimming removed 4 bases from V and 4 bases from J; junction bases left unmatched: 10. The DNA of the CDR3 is TGCGCCAGCAGCCAGGGACAGGCCAATTTATACAATGAGCAGTTCTTC. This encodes CASSQGQANLYNEQFF. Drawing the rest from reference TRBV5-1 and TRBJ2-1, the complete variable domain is KAGVTQTPRYLIKTRGQQVTLSCSPISGHRSVSWYQQTPGQGLQFLFEYFSETQRNKGNFPGRFSGRQFSNSRSEMNVSTLELGDSALYLCASSQGQANLYNEQFFGPGTRLTVL.

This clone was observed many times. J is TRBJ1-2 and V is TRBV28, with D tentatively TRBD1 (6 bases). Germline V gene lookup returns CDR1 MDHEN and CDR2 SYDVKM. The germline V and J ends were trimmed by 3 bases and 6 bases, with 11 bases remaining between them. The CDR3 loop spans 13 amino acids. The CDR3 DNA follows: TGTGCCAGCAGTTTGCGGGGGCTGGATGGCTACACCTTC. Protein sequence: CASSLRGLDGYTF.

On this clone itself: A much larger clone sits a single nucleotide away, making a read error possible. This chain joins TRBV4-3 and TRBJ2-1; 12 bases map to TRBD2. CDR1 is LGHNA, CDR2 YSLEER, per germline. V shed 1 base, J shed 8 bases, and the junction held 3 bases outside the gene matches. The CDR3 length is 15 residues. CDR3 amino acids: CASSQASGGAYEQFF. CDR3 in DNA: TGCGCCAGCAGCCAAGCTAGCGGGGGGGCCTATGAGCAGTTCTTC.

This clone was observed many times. CDR3 residues: CASSEEGLWGGYEQYF. The CDR3 region has the DNA TGTGCCAGCAGCGAGGAAGGTTTGTGGGGGGGATACGAGCAGTACTTC. The V call is TRBV5-5, the J call TRBJ2-7; the match to TRBD2 covers 7 bases. This CDR3 has 16 residues. Unmatched junction bases numbered 14, after V lost 4 bases and J lost 4 bases. In germline, CDR1 is SGHKS, CDR2 YYEKEE (reference sequence).

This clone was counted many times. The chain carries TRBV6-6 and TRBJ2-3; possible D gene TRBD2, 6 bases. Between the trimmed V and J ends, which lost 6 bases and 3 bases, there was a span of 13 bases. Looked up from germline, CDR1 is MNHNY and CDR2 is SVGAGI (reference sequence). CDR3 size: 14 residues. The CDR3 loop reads CASSTHAGTDTQYF. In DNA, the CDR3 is TGTGCCAGCAGCACACATGCGGGAACAGATACGCAGTATTTT.

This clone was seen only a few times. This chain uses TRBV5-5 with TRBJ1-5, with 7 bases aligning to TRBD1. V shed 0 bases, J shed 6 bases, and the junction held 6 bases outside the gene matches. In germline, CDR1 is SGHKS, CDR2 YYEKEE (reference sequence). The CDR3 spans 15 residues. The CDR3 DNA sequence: TGTGCCAGCAGCTTGGGGCACAGGGGAAGTCAGCCCCAGCATTTT. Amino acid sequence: CASSLGHRGSQPQHF.

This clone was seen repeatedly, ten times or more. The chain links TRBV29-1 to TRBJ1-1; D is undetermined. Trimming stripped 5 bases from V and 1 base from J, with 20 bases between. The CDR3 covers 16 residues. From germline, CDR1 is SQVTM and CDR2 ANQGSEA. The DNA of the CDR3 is TGCAGCGTTTCCTTCCTTGGCAGACACCAGAACACTGAAGCTTTCTTT. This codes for CSVSFLGRHQNTEAFF.

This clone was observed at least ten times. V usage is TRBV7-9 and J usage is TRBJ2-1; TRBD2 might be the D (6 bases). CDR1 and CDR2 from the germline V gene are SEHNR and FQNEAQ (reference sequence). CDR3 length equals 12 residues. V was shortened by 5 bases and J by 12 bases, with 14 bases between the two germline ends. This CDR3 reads CASSPEGRGQFF. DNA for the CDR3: TGTGCCAGCAGCCCGGAGGGGAGAGGGCAGTTCTTC.

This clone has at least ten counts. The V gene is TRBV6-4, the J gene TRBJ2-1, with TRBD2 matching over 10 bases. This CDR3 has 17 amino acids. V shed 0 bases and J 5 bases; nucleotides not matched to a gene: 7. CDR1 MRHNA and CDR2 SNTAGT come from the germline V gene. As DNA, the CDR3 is TGTGCCAGCAGTGACTCCACTAGCGGGATAAGGGACAATGAGCAGTTCTTC. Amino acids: CASSDSTSGIRDNEQFF.

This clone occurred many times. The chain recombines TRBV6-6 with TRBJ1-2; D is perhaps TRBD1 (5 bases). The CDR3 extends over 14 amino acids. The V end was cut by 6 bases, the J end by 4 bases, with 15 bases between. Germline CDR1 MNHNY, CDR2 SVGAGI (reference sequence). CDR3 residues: CASSPQGFLYGYTF. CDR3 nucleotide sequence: TGTGCCAGCAGCCCTCAGGGTTTCCTCTATGGCTACACCTTC.

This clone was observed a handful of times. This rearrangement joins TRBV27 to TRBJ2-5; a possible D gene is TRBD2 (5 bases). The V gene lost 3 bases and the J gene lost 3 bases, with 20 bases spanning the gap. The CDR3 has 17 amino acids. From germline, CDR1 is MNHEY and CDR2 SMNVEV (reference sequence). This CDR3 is CASSLAPRRLGEETQYF. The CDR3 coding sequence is TGTGCCAGCAGTTTGGCACCGAGGAGGTTAGGCGAAGAGACCCAGTACTTC.

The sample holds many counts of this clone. CDR3 amino acids: CASSTDRAYTGELFF. The DNA for the CDR3 is TGCGCCAGCAGCACGGACAGGGCGTACACCGGGGAGCTGTTTTTT. This sequence joins TRBV5-1 and TRBJ2-2, with 8 bases lining up with TRBD1. Unmatched junction bases numbered 5, after V lost 4 bases and J lost 3 bases. CDR3 length equals 15 residues. CDR1 and CDR2 (germline): SGHRS, YFSETQ.

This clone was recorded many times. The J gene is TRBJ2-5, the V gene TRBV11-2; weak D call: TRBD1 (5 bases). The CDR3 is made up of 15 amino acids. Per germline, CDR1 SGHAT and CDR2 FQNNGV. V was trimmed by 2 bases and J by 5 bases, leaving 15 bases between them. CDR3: CASSLKTQGIETQYF. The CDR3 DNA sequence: TGTGCCAGCAGCTTAAAGACCCAGGGAATTGAGACCCAGTACTTC.

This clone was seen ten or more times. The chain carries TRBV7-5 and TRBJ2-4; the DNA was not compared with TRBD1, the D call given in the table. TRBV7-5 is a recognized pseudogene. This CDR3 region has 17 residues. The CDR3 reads CARSRGTVYLAKNIQYF. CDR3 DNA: TGTGCCAGAAGCAGGGGGACAGTTTACCTAGCCAAAAACATTCAGTACTTC.

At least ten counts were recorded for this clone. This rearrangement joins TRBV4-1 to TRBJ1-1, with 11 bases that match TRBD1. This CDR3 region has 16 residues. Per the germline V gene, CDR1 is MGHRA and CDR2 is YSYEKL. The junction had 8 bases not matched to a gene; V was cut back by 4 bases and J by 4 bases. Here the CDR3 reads CASSLRDRGTSTEAFF. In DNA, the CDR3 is TGCGCCAGCAGCCTCCGGGACAGGGGGACGAGCACTGAAGCTTTCTTT.

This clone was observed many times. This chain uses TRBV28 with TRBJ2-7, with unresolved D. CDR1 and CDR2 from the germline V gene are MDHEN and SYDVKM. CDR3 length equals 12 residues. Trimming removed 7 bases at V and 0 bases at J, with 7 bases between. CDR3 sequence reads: CASTASSYEQYF. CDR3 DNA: TGTGCCAGCACAGCGAGCTCCTACGAGCAGTACTTC.

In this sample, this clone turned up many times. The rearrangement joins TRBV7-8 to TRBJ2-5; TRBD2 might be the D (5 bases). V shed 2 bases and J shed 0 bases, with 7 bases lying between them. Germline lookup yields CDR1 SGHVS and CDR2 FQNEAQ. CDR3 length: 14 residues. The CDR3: CASSLFGNQETQYF. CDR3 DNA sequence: TGTGCCAGCAGCTTATTCGGGAACCAAGAGACCCAGTACTTC.

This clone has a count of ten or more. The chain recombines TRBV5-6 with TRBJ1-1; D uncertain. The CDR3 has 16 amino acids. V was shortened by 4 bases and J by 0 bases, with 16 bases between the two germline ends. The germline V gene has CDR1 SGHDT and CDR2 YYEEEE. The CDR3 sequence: CASSPNGEGMNTEAFF. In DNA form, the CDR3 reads TGTGCCAGCAGCCCCAACGGGGAAGGAATGAACACTGAAGCTTTCTTT.

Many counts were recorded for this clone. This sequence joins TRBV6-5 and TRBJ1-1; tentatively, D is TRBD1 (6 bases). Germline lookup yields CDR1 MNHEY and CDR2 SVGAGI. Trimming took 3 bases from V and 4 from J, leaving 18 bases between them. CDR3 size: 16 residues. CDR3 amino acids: CASSYDRGGLGTEAFF. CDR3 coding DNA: TGTGCCAGCAGTTATGACAGAGGGGGTCTGGGCACTGAAGCTTTCTTT.

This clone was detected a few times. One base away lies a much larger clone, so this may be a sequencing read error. The CDR3 reads CASSYDRRNSYGQYF. CDR3 DNA: TGTGCCAGCAGCTATGACAGGAGGAACTCCTACGGGCAGTACTTC. The genes are TRBV7-2 and TRBJ2-7; a possible D gene is TRBD1 (6 bases). Germline assignment: CDR1 SGHTA and CDR2 FQGNSA. The CDR3 consists of 15 residues.